The 30 T cell receptor beta chains reported below all come from one sample, sequenced in a study of cytomegalovirus exposure and HLA in healthy donors. Primers included in the PCR were 60 Vbeta and 13 Jbeta primers. Generated by immunoSEQ multiplex PCR, the TCRdb table keeps only in-frame clones and is missing some. The sample records 150,000 to 200,000 clones, roughly 80% being singletons. Sample: PBMCs. These receptors all come from a middle-aged woman in good health and CMV-seronegative.

This clone has a handful of counts. The CDR3 is CASSRIQGLTEAFF. CDR3 coding DNA: TGTGCCAGCAGTCGAATTCAGGGCCTCACTGAAGCTTTCTTT. The chain combines TRBV6-1 with TRBJ1-1, with D possibly matching TRBD1 (5 bases). Germline V gene data show CDR1 as MNHNS and CDR2 as SASEGT. The ends were cut back, 5 bases at V and 4 bases at J, with 14 bases in the middle. This CDR3 contains 14 residues.

For the CDR3, the DNA is TGCGCCAGCCGGAGTAACTATGGCTACACCTTC. Encoded protein: CASRSNYGYTF. The gene calls are TRBV4-1 and TRBJ1-2; D not certain. Germline CDR1 reads MGHRA; CDR2 reads YSYEKL. CDR3 size: 11 residues. V was cut by 8 bases and J by 1 base, with 5 bases left in between.

The genes are TRBV2 and TRBJ1-3; 9 bases fit TRBD1. This CDR3 is built from 13 residues. The V segment lost 3 bases and the J segment 12 bases; nucleotides outside the gene matches: 6. Germline V gene lookup returns CDR1 SNHLY and CDR2 FYNNEI. The DNA for the CDR3 is TGTGCCAGCAGTGACCTGAGACAGGGGGGCATATATTTT. Encoded protein: CASSDLRQGGIYF.

The V gene is TRBV7-8, the J gene TRBJ2-3, with 8 bases aligning to TRBD1. The CDR3 length is 16 residues. V lost 1 base, J lost 3 bases, and 6 bases stayed unmatched. The germline V gene encodes CDR1 SGHVS and CDR2 FQNEAQ. CDR3 nucleotide sequence: TGTGCCAGCAGCTTAGAGGGCAGGGGGCTTACAGATACGCAGTATTTT. This gives the protein CASSLEGRGLTDTQYF.

The chain recombines TRBV5-5 with TRBJ1-5, with D maybe TRBD1 (6 bases). Germline V gene data show CDR1 as SGHKS and CDR2 as YYEKEE (reference sequence). Trimming removed 4 bases at V and 3 bases at J, with 14 bases between. This CDR3 region has 15 residues. The CDR3 reads CASSRGQSSNQPQHF. As DNA, the CDR3 is TGTGCCAGCAGCCGCGGACAGTCATCCAATCAGCCCCAGCATTTT.

The chain links TRBV15 to TRBJ1-1; a weak D match, TRBD1 (5 bases). This CDR3 has 15 amino acids. Germline assignment: CDR1 LNHNV and CDR2 YYDKDF (reference sequence). V was trimmed by 2 bases and J by 0 bases, leaving 10 bases between them. CDR3 region: CATSRRQLMNTEAFF. The CDR3 coding sequence is TGTGCCACCAGCAGACGACAGCTAATGAACACTGAAGCTTTCTTT.

The rearrangement joins TRBV7-2 to TRBJ2-5, with TRBD1 identical over 8 bases. This CDR3 region has 13 residues. With V trimmed by 6 bases and J by 4 bases, 4 bases remained unmatched. CDR1 is SGHTA and CDR2 is FQGNSA in the germline V gene. CDR3 residues: CASSRQGRETQYF. The CDR3 DNA follows: TGTGCCAGCAGTAGACAGGGGAGAGAGACCCAGTACTTC. The entire variable domain, with the rest obtained from reference TRBV7-2 and TRBJ2-5, is as follows: GAGVSQSPSNKVTEKGKDVELRCDPISGHTALYWYRQSLGQGLEFLIYFQGNSAPDKSGLPSDRFSAERTGGSVSTLTIQRTQQEDSAVYLCASSRQGRETQYFGPGTRLLVL.

This clone was seen a handful of times. This rearrangement joins TRBV19 to TRBJ1-5; 10 nucleotides align to TRBD1. Germline V gene sequence: CDR1 LNHDA, CDR2 SQIVND (reference sequence). The length of the CDR3 is 20 residues. Trimming cost V 7 bases and J 0 bases; bases outside gene matches: 18. This CDR3 is CASTQFSGTGVENSNQPQHF. CDR3 in DNA: TGTGCCAGTACCCAATTTAGCGGGACAGGGGTTGAGAATAGCAATCAGCCCCAGCATTTT.

In its sample, this clone was seen once. The chain links TRBV28 to TRBJ1-5; D might be TRBD1 (5 bases). CDR3 length: 15 amino acids. Germline V gene lookup returns CDR1 MDHEN and CDR2 SYDVKM. Trimming left V 8 bases short and J 5 bases short, with 19 bases between. CDR3 bases: TGTGCCAGCGGCCGGGCAGGCCAGGGTTATCAGCCCCAGCATTTT. Its protein product is CASGRAGQGYQPQHF. Supplemented by reference TRBV28 and TRBJ1-5, the full variable domain reads DVKVTQSSRYLVKRTGEKVFLECVQDMDHENMFWYRQDPGLGLRLIYFSYDVKMKEKGDIPEGYSVSREKKERFSLILESASTNQTSMYLCASGRAGQGYQPQHFGDGTRLSIL.

The V gene is TRBV5-1, the J gene TRBJ2-5; TRBD2 matches at 10 bases. The CDR3 has 16 amino acids. V lost 5 bases and J lost 2; bases outside the gene matches: 9. Germline CDR1 reads SGHRS; CDR2 reads YFSETQ. This CDR3 is CASSPSGGVRQETQYF. Written as DNA, the CDR3 is TGCGCCAGCAGTCCAAGCGGGGGGGTCCGGCAAGAGACCCAGTACTTC.

This chain joins TRBV11-3 and TRBJ1-1; TRBD1 aligns across 8 bases. The CDR3 has 13 residues. The V and J ends lost 6 bases and 4 bases, in that order; junction bases with no gene match: 4. Germline values: CDR1 SGHNT, CDR2 YENEEA. CDR3 in amino acids: CASSYTGGTEAFF. CDR3 DNA: TGTGCCAGCAGTTATACAGGGGGCACTGAAGCTTTCTTT.

In its sample, this clone is medium-sized. The J gene is TRBJ2-7, the V gene TRBV11-2; 7 nucleotides match TRBD2. V was pared by 0 bases and J by 3 bases, with 5 bases of the junction left unmatched. Germline lookup yields CDR1 SGHAT and CDR2 FQNNGV. The CDR3 spans 15 residues. CDR3 amino acids: CASSLDSGGGYEQYF. In DNA form, the CDR3 reads TGTGCCAGCAGCTTAGACTCTGGGGGGGGCTACGAGCAGTACTTC.

The chain couples TRBV5-1 to TRBJ1-2, with no clear D. Germline V CDR1 and CDR2: SGHRS, YFSETQ. The CDR3 has 12 amino acids. Trimming removed 5 bases at V and 1 base at J, with 6 bases between. CDR3 protein: CASRADNYGYTF. As DNA, the CDR3 is TGCGCCAGCAGGGCCGATAACTATGGCTACACCTTC.

The chain carries TRBV6-5 and TRBJ1-1; 7 bases are shared with TRBD1. J lost 3 bases, V lost 0 bases, and 4 bases had no gene match. Germline lookup yields CDR1 MNHEY and CDR2 SVGAGI. The CDR3 length is 15 residues. The CDR3 region is CASSYSWTGDTEAFF. The DNA of the CDR3 is TGTGCCAGCAGTTACTCATGGACAGGAGACACTGAAGCTTTCTTT.

The chain is built from TRBV6-5 and TRBJ2-1, with TRBD2 matching over 10 bases. Per germline, CDR1 MNHEY and CDR2 SVGAGI. The ends lost 2 bases at V and 7 bases at J; junction bases unmatched: 8. The CDR3 loop spans 16 amino acids. CDR3 nucleotides: TGTGCCAGCAGTTACGTGGCACTAGCGGGGTTAAATGAGCAGTTCTTC. Its protein product is CASSYVALAGLNEQFF.

This clone was seen once. The chain uses TRBV4-1 and TRBJ2-7; D is possibly TRBD1 (6 bases). Trimming stripped 5 bases from V and 2 bases from J, with 13 bases between. The germline V gene encodes CDR1 MGHRA and CDR2 YSYEKL. CDR3 size: 14 residues. The CDR3 here is CASSDRGRTYEQYF. CDR3 nucleotides: TGCGCCAGCAGCGATAGGGGGAGAACCTACGAGCAGTACTTC.

The chain combines TRBV5-4 with TRBJ2-5, with 9 bases matching TRBD1. Germline assignment: CDR1 SGHNT and CDR2 YYREEE (reference sequence). CDR3 length: 16 amino acids. Trimming at V came to 4 bases and at J to 2 bases, leaving 9 bases not matched to a gene. CDR3 region: CASSQPQGTGQETQYF. The CDR3, as DNA: TGTGCCAGCAGCCAACCGCAGGGGACAGGGCAAGAGACCCAGTACTTC. The entire variable domain, with the rest obtained from reference TRBV5-4 and TRBJ2-5, is as follows: ETGVTQSPTHLIKTRGQQVTLRCSSQSGHNTVSWYQQALGQGPQFIFQYYREEENGRGNFPPRFSGLQFPNYSSELNVNALELDDSALYLCASSQPQGTGQETQYFGPGTRLLVL.

Written as DNA, the CDR3 is TGCGCCAGCAGCCAAGATCGGTATAGCGGGGGTAACCAAGAGACCCAGTACTTC. Translating gives CASSQDRYSGGNQETQYF. This chain uses TRBV4-1 with TRBJ2-5; 9 bases are a match to TRBD2. The CDR3 totals 18 residues. Germline lookup yields CDR1 MGHRA and CDR2 YSYEKL. Unmatched junction bases numbered 8, after V lost 0 bases and J lost 0 bases.

This clone was observed a handful of times. The chain uses TRBV14 and TRBJ2-7; D is unresolved. Germline lookup yields CDR1 SGHDN and CDR2 FVKESK. The CDR3 has 15 residues. Deletions cut 0 bases from V and 3 bases from J, with 12 bases between. CDR3 loop: CASSQELASIYEQYF. The CDR3 DNA sequence: TGTGCCAGCAGCCAAGAGCTGGCTTCAATCTACGAGCAGTACTTC.

The CDR3 nucleotides are TGTGCCAGCTCACCACCGTCGGGACACCGCCTCTCCTACGAGCAGTACTTC. Residues: CASSPPSGHRLSYEQYF. The V gene is TRBV18, the J gene TRBJ2-7, with D possibly TRBD1 on 6 matching bases. Per germline, CDR1 KGHSH and CDR2 LQKENI. Trimming left V 0 bases short and J 0 bases short, with 15 bases between. This CDR3 is built from 17 residues.

The chain joins TRBV14 to TRBJ2-5; D uncertain. CDR3 size: 13 residues. Per the germline V gene, CDR1 is SGHDN and CDR2 is FVKESK. Deletions cut 1 base from V and 2 bases from J, with 5 bases between. CDR3 sequence reads: CASSQVVQETQYF. CDR3 in DNA: TGTGCCAGCAGCCAAGTAGTGCAAGAGACCCAGTACTTC.

The V call is TRBV5-1, the J call TRBJ2-5; weak D call: TRBD1 (5 bases). V was shortened by 4 bases and J by 1 base, with 11 bases between the two germline ends. The germline gives CDR1 SGHRS, CDR2 YFSETQ. The CDR3 totals 14 residues. CDR3 residues: CASSTSTVQETQYF. The CDR3 nucleotides read TGCGCCAGCAGCACATCGACAGTCCAAGAGACCCAGTACTTC.

There are a few counts of this clone. This sequence joins TRBV19 and TRBJ2-7; 10 bases line up with TRBD2. The CDR3 spans 15 residues. After removal of 5 bases from V and 0 bases from J, the junction contained 4 bases not matched to a gene. Germline V gives CDR1 LNHDA, CDR2 SQIVND (reference sequence). The CDR3 DNA reads as TGTGCCAGTAGTGTCCGGACTAGCGGCTCCTACGAGCAGTACTTC. It is translated as CASSVRTSGSYEQYF.

Regarding this clone: Sequence at one end of the junction differs from germline and may be a read error. This chain links TRBV7-9 with TRBJ1-1, with D tentatively TRBD1 (6 bases). Looked up from germline, CDR1 is SEHNR and CDR2 is FQNEAQ (reference sequence). The CDR3 covers 15 residues. CDR3 in amino acids: CSSSSPQGLNTEAFF. The CDR3 nucleotides read TGTTCCAGCAGTTCACCACAGGGTTTGAACACTGAAGCTTTCTTT.

A word on this clone: One junction end does not reproduce the germline sequence, and a read error may be involved. The gene calls are TRBV5-4 and TRBJ1-4, with no clear D. This CDR3 region has 13 residues. Germline V gives CDR1 SGHNT, CDR2 YYREEE (reference sequence). In nucleotides, the CDR3 is TGTGCCAGCAGCTTCTCGGCTGATCTCGGCGGTAACTTT. Protein product: CASSFSADLGGNF.

This clone has a single count. The rearrangement links TRBV4-1 to TRBJ2-3; a weak D match, TRBD2 (5 bases). V was pared by 1 base and J by 2 bases, with 16 bases between. Germline V gene sequence: CDR1 MGHRA, CDR2 YSYEKL. The CDR3 is 17 residues long. CDR3 sequence: CASSQVRDTSITDTQYF. DNA for the CDR3: TGCGCCAGCAGCCAAGTTCGGGATACGTCAATCACAGATACGCAGTATTTT.

The V gene is TRBV9, the J gene TRBJ1-6, with TRBD1 matching 7 bases. V gave up 0 bases and J gave up 9 bases; unmatched junction bases: 12. From germline, CDR1 is SGDLS and CDR2 YYNGEE. The CDR3 has 17 amino acids. CDR3 DNA: TGTGCCAGCAGCGTAGGGCCAGGGGGTCTTTTTAGTTCACCCCTCCACTTT. Its protein product is CASSVGPGGLFSSPLHF.

The V gene is TRBV11-2, the J gene TRBJ2-3, with 11 bases aligning to TRBD2. The germline CDR1 and CDR2 sequences are SGHAT and FQNNGV. CDR3 length equals 17 residues. With V trimmed by 4 bases and J by 2 bases, 8 bases remained unmatched. The CDR3 DNA reads as TGTGCCAGCAGCTCCCTCGGGACTAGCGGCTCCACAGATACGCAGTATTTT. This codes for CASSSLGTSGSTDTQYF.

The chain joins TRBV10-2 to TRBJ2-1, with a weak D call TRBD2 (6 bases). This CDR3 region has 13 residues. Trimming cost V 6 bases and J 4 bases, with 10 bases left between them. In germline, CDR1 is WSHSY, CDR2 SAAADI. The CDR3 spells CASRGDFYNEQFF. The DNA for the CDR3 is TGCGCCAGCAGGGGGGACTTTTACAATGAGCAGTTCTTC.

This chain joins TRBV29-1 and TRBJ1-2, with TRBD1 identical over 7 bases. This CDR3 region has 12 residues. Germline CDR1 and CDR2: SQVTM and ANQGSEA. J was trimmed by 5 bases and V by 7 bases; bases with no gene match: 7. The CDR3 nucleotides read TGCAGCGACCACGGGACAGCATATGGCTACACCTTC. This sequence encodes CSDHGTAYGYTF.